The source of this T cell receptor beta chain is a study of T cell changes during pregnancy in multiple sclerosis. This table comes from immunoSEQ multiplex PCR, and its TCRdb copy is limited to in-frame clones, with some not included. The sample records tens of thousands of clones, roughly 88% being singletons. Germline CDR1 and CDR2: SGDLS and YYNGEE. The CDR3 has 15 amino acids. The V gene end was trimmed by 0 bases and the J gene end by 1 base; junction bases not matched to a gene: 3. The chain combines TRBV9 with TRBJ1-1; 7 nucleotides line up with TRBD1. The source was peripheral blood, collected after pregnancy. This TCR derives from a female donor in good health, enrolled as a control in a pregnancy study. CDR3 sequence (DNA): TGTGCCAGCAGCGTAGCGAGGACAGGGAACACTGAAGCTTTCTTT. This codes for CASSVARTGNTEAFF.